This TCR beta chain was recovered during a study of blood T cell repertoires in COVID-19 (dated by TCRdb to about 2020). For context, the study as a whole: Collaborator samples came from the United States, Italy and Spain and covered acute and convalescent phases of COVID-19. Where available, HLA class I and class II types were taken from metadata supplied by the sample provider and were not determined by assay-based typing. The samples were drawn from the first 160 participants of the ongoing ImmuneRACE study and from 1,254 subjects provided by 6 global collaborators. The repertoires were released in a freely available public database intended as a resource for research on the immune response to SARS-CoV-2. Deeply sampled blood TCRbeta repertoires from subjects exposed to, actively infected with, or recovered from COVID-19 were included in the dataset. A de-identified subject ID, COVID-19 status, age in years and sex were almost always included in the sample metadata. The prospective study material was composed of cDNA or gDNA derived from T cells, B-cell-depleted T cells, or PBMCs. The research as a whole found: Clinical and demographic metadata were provided uncurated, with the amount varying by source and participant.

Of note for this clone: Its antigen is currently not known. No quality values exist for individual bases; no much larger clone is one base distant.

The collaborating institutions used their own protocols to collect whole blood in K2EDTA tubes. Collaborator samples were shipped for TCRbeta analysis as frozen whole blood, isolated PBMCs, or DNA extracted from either sample type. The germline V gene yields KGHSH for CDR1 and LQKENI for CDR2. V and J lose 0 bases and 0 bases, and a span of 12 bases separates them. The cysteine opens and the phenylalanine closes a CDR3 of 17 amino acids. The retained sequence is limited to the CDR3, 51 bases, with the frame set at the first base. TCRbeta CDR3 regions were amplified from genomic DNA using the immunoSEQ Assay, a bias-controlled multiplex PCR. Per the source publication's procedure: Nucleated cell counts per sample were estimated from amplification of reference gene primers within the assay. To quantify the absolute abundance of each unique TCRbeta CDR3 rearrangement, sequence reads were collapsed and filtered. For each sample, productive Simpson clonality was calculated as the square root of Simpson's diversity index across productive rearrangements. Sourced from immuneACCESS, this table was stored by TCRdb with only in-frame sequences that have V and J called. A share of the clones is absent; for the studies checked, an unresolved V gene accounts for under half, and the remainder has no known explanation. V and J calls and clone size are copied from that table; D and trimming were computed from the DNA. A total of roughly 40,000 clones appear in this sample, over 65% of them only once. The top ten constitute around 64% of the sample.

The sequence derives from an elderly man with acute or convalescent COVID-19. The rearrangement joined TRBV18 to TRBJ1-3; the D gene assignment is ambiguous. Sequenced input: peripheral blood. The sequenced DNA: TGTGCCAGCTCACCACCGCGGGGTATTAACTCTGGAAACACCATATATTTT. Its protein is CASSPPRGINSGNTIYF.